This TCR beta chain was observed in a study of blood T cell repertoires in COVID-19. For the study at large: Sites across the United States, Italy and Spain contributed samples from acute and convalescent COVID-19. PBMCs, B-cell-depleted T cells, or T cells provided the cDNA or gDNA that made up the material.

Original processing methods: Amplification with reference gene primers provided the estimates of nucleated cell counts. Assay used: immunoSEQ multiplex PCR; TCRdb lists only in-frame clones, some missing. V and J calls and clone size come straight from that table; D and trimming were deduced from the DNA. The table has around 120,000 clones, approximately 80% seen once. V lost 1 base to trimming and J lost 6 bases, with 13 bases between them. Germline assignment: CDR1 MNHEY and CDR2 SVGAGI. The CDR3 contains 15 residues. The TCR originated in a human donor in a cohort sampled during active COVID-19. The chain is built from TRBV6-5 and TRBJ2-1; a possible D gene is TRBD1 (5 bases). Sequencing was performed on peripheral blood. CDR3 DNA sequence: TGTGCCAGCAGTTACTGGTTGGGGCAGGCCAATGAGCAGTTCTTC. Translated, it gives CASSYWLGQANEQFF.